The rows below give T cell receptor beta chains drawn from one sample of a study of cytomegalovirus exposure and HLA in healthy donors. The table came from immunoSEQ multiplex PCR; TCRdb's copy has only in-frame clones and leaves some out. The repertoire includes fewer than 250,000 clones, 87% of them detected once, and around 1.2% sits in the top ten. The sample taken for sequencing was PBMCs. These receptors originate from a man aged 25 to 40 in good health and CMV-seronegative. Both conserved end residues are trimmed from each CDR3. Each record gives: J gene, clone size, V gene, CDR3 protein. Not every row has a clone size; where given, it reads once, few, many or a size class.

>TRBJ2-1|.|TRBV5-4
ASSLGDSYNEQF
>TRBJ1-2|.|TRBV27
ASSWQATNYGYT
>TRBJ2-1|once|TRBV5-4
ASSSPWGGYEQF
>TRBJ2-5|.|TRBV27
ASSQLDRVEETQY
>TRBJ2-3|.|TRBV14
ASSTTTGSDTQY
>TRBJ2-5|.|TRBV11-2
ASSLRPGLPPQETQY
>TRBJ1-5|.|TRBV27
ASILGVPQH
>TRBJ1-1|.|TRBV19
ASSIHRDRGTEAF
>TRBJ1-2|.|TRBV9
ASSRTGGGDGYT
>TRBJ2-1|.|TRBV6-1
ATGGEFRNEQF
>TRBJ1-2|.|TRBV28
ASSPSVRFYGYT
>TRBJ2-1|.|TRBV19
ASSSHQAGMDEQF
>TRBJ2-5|.|TRBV4-1
ASSLRQGPETQY
>TRBJ1-1|.|TRBV4-1
ASSHGWDRFSEAF
>TRBJ2-1|.|TRBV2
ASSRQLNNEQF
>TRBJ1-2|.|TRBV7-2
ASSVTWLSANGYT
>TRBJ1-1|.|TRBV30
AWDRGGDTEAF
>TRBJ2-1|.|TRBV9
ASSATDSGGEQF
>TRBJ2-1|.|TRBV4-1
ASSHRSPPNEQF
>TRBJ2-2|.|TRBV7-9
ASTWTDGNTGELF
>TRBJ1-1|.|TRBV5-4
ASSLPGQERQAF
>TRBJ2-5|once|TRBV5-1
ASSLYQGRQETQY
>TRBJ2-7|.|TRBV28
ASSLSSGTGTYEQY
>TRBJ2-2|.|TRBV14
ASSLQTGLFTGELF
>TRBJ1-1|.|TRBV20-1
SATLNEAF
>TRBJ1-4|.|TRBV18
ASHHSISNEKLF
>TRBJ1-3|.|TRBV18
ASSPPSAGGSGNTIY
>TRBJ2-1|.|TRBV7-9
ASSSRGEGDNEQF
>TRBJ2-1|once|TRBV10-2
ASSESGGAEGEQF
>TRBJ1-4|.|TRBV18
ASSPQGATNEKLF
>TRBJ1-2|.|TRBV5-4
ASSLVPSGGYT
>TRBJ2-7|.|TRBV4-1
ASSLLAGGVYEQY
>TRBJ2-2|.|TRBV4-3
ASSPLGTGYTGELF
>TRBJ2-1|.|TRBV2
ASSFGGGGLAINEQF
>TRBJ2-1|.|TRBV29-1
SSRGGKGNNEQF
>TRBJ2-3|once|TRBV11-2
ASSSQKLAGGSTDTQY
>TRBJ2-7|.|TRBV5-4
ASSGAPSGGPYEQY
>TRBJ1-1|.|TRBV4-2
ASSQKNEETEAF
>TRBJ1-2|.|TRBV29-1
SVPGQTFNYGYT
>TRBJ1-1|.|TRBV6-1
ASSATGQYGSVNTEAF
>TRBJ2-5|.|TRBV19
ASSLPGQGQETQY
>TRBJ1-1|.|TRBV5-1
ASREGPSSTEAF
>TRBJ1-2|.|TRBV29-1
SAIDRDHGYT